This TCR beta chain was found in a study of radiotherapy plus CTLA-4 blockade in lung cancer. In the study overall: Overall, approximately 17% of patients showed an objective response, while around 34% attained disease control. General observations from the study: Peripheral blood showed expansion of tumor-derived TCR clones after radiotherapy and ipilimumab.

Libraries were prepared by immunoSEQ multiplex PCR; TCRdb keeps only in-frame clonotypes and omits some of them. This table holds roughly 100,000 clones, over 75% found once. The CDR3 runs to 13 residues. V was shortened by 3 bases and J by 8 bases, with 10 bases between the two germline ends. Germline loops: CDR1 SNHLY, CDR2 FYNNEI. In the case of this clone: Its antigen is unknown.

Sequenced material: peripheral blood, taken from a patient treated with radiotherapy plus ipilimumab. This receptor was taken from a human donor with non-small cell lung cancer that progressed on radiotherapy plus ipilimumab. Some clones in this sample may be carry-over from other donors' samples. The rearrangement links TRBV2 to TRBJ1-4, with TRBD1 as a possible D gene (5 bases). CDR3 sequence reads: CASSDRDREKLFF. As DNA, the CDR3 is TGTGCCAGCAGTGACAGGGACCGAGAAAAACTGTTTTTT.